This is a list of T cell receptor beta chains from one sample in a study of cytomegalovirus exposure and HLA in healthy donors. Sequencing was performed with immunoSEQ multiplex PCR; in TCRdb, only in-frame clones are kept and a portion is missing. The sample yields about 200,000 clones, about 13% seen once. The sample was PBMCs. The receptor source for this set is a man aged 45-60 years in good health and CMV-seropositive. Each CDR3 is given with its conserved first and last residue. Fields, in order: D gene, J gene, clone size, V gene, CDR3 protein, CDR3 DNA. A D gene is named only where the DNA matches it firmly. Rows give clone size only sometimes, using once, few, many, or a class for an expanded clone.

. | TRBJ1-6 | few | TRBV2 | CASSETASNSPLHF | TGTGCCAGCAGTGAAACAGCTTCCAATTCACCCCTCCACTTT
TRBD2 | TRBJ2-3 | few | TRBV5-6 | CASSSPAGGSTDTQYF | TGTGCCAGCAGCTCCCCAGCGGGGGGTAGCACAGATACGCAGTATTTT
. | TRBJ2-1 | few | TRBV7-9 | CASRWGLNEQFF | TGTGCCAGCAGATGGGGGCTCAATGAGCAGTTCTTC
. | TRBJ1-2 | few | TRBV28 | CATGRLLQTGPLTF | TGTGCCACAGGACGACTCCTGCAGACAGGACCTTTGACCTTC
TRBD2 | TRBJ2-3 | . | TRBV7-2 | CASSLDRGVEYF | TGTGCCAGCAGCTTAGATCGGGGGGTTGAGTATTTT
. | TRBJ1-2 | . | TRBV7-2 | CANPRNEASPNYGYTF | TGTGCCAACCCACGCAACGAGGCTAGCCCTAACTATGGCTACACCTTC
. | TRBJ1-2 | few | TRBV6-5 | CASSRVMTGYGYTF | TGTGCCAGCAGTAGAGTGATGACGGGCTATGGCTACACCTTC
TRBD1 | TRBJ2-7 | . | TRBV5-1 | CASSLGVDRVGEQYF | TGCGCCAGCAGCTTGGGCGTAGACAGGGTGGGCGAGCAGTACTTC
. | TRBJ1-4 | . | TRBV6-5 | CASRRQGSRREKLFF | TGTGCCAGCAGGCGTCAGGGGTCCCGGCGAGAAAAACTGTTTTTT
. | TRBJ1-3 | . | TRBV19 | CASLNTGPHSGNTIYF | TGTGCCAGCTTAAACACAGGGCCCCACTCTGGAAACACCATATATTTT
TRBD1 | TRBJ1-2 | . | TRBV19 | CASSPQAYRGPVSGYTF | TGTGCCAGTAGTCCCCAGGCCTACAGGGGGCCTGTGAGTGGCTACACCTTC
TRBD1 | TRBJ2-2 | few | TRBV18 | CASSPVSGQANTGELFF | TGTGCCAGCTCACCGGTCTCGGGACAGGCTAACACCGGGGAGCTGTTTTTT
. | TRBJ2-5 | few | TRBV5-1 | CASSPGPMETQYF | TGCGCCAGCAGCCCCGGTCCGATGGAGACCCAGTACTTC
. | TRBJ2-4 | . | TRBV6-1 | CASSLDPGNIQYF | TGTGCCAGCAGTCTAGACCCCGGTAACATTCAGTACTTC
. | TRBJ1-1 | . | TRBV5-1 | CASSGTDSFPMNTEAFF | TGCGCCAGCAGCGGAACGGACAGTTTCCCAATGAACACTGAAGCTTTCTTT